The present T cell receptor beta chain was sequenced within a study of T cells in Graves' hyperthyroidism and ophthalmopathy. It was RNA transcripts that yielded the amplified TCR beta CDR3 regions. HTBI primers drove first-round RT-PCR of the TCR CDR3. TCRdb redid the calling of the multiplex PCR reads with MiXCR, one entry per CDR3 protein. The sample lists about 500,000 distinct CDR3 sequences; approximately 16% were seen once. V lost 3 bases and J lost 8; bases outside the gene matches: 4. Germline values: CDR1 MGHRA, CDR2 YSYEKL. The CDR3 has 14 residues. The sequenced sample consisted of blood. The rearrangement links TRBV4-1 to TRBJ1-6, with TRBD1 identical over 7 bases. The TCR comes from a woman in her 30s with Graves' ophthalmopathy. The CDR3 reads CASSQTGSHSPLHF. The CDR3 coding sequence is TGCGCCAGCAGCCAGACAGGGTCTCATTCACCCCTCCACTTT.